This is a list of T cell receptor beta chains from one sample in a study of blood T cell repertoires in COVID-19. Assay used: immunoSEQ multiplex PCR; TCRdb lists only in-frame clones, some missing. Among 380,000 or so clones listed, roughly 90% were seen once. The sequenced sample was PBMCs or T cells enriched from blood (not recorded which). The source is a woman aged 30 to 39 with acute COVID-19. Both conserved end residues are part of each CDR3. D genes are given only for firm matches. Size is omitted from some rows. Given values are once, few, many or a class for expanded clones.

clone size: .; V gene: TRBV5-1; J gene: TRBJ2-7; D gene: TRBD1; CDR3 DNA: TGCGCCAGCAGCTGGGGACAGGGGACCTACGAGCAGTACTTC; CDR3 protein: CASSWGQGTYEQYF
clone size: .; V gene: TRBV6-5; J gene: TRBJ2-7; D gene: .; CDR3 DNA: TGTGCCAGTTCTGGGACAAGGCCCTCCTACGAGCAGTACTTC; CDR3 protein: CASSGTRPSYEQYF
clone size: few; V gene: TRBV9; J gene: TRBJ1-4; D gene: .; CDR3 DNA: TGTGCCAGCAGTTCCCAGATGGTTAATGAAAAACTGTTTTTT; CDR3 protein: CASSSQMVNEKLFF
clone size: .; V gene: TRBV5-6; J gene: TRBJ1-6; D gene: .; CDR3 DNA: TGTGCCAGCAGCTTGTCCGGGAAAAATTCACCCCTCCACTTT; CDR3 protein: CASSLSGKNSPLHF
clone size: .; V gene: TRBV10-2; J gene: TRBJ1-1; D gene: TRBD1; CDR3 DNA: TGCGCCAGCAGTGAGTCAGGGTGGACAGGGATTTTTACTGAAGCTTTCTTT; CDR3 protein: CASSESGWTGIFTEAFF
clone size: .; V gene: TRBV27; J gene: TRBJ1-1; D gene: .; CDR3 DNA: TGTGCCAGCAGTTTATCGGGGGCATACACTGAAGCTTTCTTT; CDR3 protein: CASSLSGAYTEAFF
clone size: .; V gene: TRBV7-3; J gene: TRBJ1-6; D gene: .; CDR3 DNA: TGTGCCAGCAGCCGGGGGTTCTATAATTCACCCCTCCACTTT; CDR3 protein: CASSRGFYNSPLHF
clone size: .; V gene: TRBV3-1/TRBV3-2; J gene: TRBJ1-2; D gene: .; CDR3 DNA: TGTGCCAGCAGCCAATCCGACAGGAGTAACTATGGCTACACCTTC; CDR3 protein: CASSQSDRSNYGYTF
clone size: .; V gene: TRBV2; J gene: TRBJ2-3; D gene: TRBD2; CDR3 DNA: TGTGCCAGCAGTGGACTAGCGGGGGCCCCAGATACGCAGTATTTT; CDR3 protein: CASSGLAGAPDTQYF
clone size: .; V gene: TRBV18; J gene: TRBJ1-5; D gene: .; CDR3 DNA: TGTGCCAGCTCACCTGGGACGGGAGAGCCCCAGCATTTT; CDR3 protein: CASSPGTGEPQHF
clone size: .; V gene: TRBV18; J gene: TRBJ2-1; D gene: TRBD2; CDR3 DNA: TGTGCCAGCTCACCGACTAGCGGGGGGGATAAGGGTGAGCAGTTCTTC; CDR3 protein: CASSPTSGGDKGEQFF
clone size: once; V gene: TRBV5-4; J gene: TRBJ2-1; D gene: .; CDR3 DNA: TGTGCCAGCAGCTTTCCAGCGAATGAGCAGTTCTTC; CDR3 protein: CASSFPANEQFF
clone size: .; V gene: TRBV2; J gene: TRBJ1-1; D gene: .; CDR3 DNA: TGTGCCAGCAGTCTATTAGGACGGGGCACTGAAGCTTTCTTT; CDR3 protein: CASSLLGRGTEAFF
clone size: few; V gene: TRBV30; J gene: TRBJ1-2; D gene: .; CDR3 DNA: TGTGCCTGGAGTGTAGGATCAGGCGCTGGCTACACCTTC; CDR3 protein: CAWSVGSGAGYTF
clone size: .; V gene: TRBV7-2; J gene: TRBJ1-2; D gene: .; CDR3 DNA: TGTGCCAGCAGCCCGATGGCGGGGGGGTACTATGGCTACACCTTC; CDR3 protein: CASSPMAGGYYGYTF
clone size: .; V gene: TRBV2; J gene: TRBJ1-2; D gene: .; CDR3 DNA: TGTGCCAGCAGTCTTAATTTGGACAGCTCTAACTATGGCTACACCTTC; CDR3 protein: CASSLNLDSSNYGYTF
clone size: once; V gene: TRBV27; J gene: TRBJ1-6; D gene: TRBD1; CDR3 DNA: TGTGCCAGCAGTTCCCGGACAGGGGGATCGCCCTATAATTCACCCCTCCACTTT; CDR3 protein: CASSSRTGGSPYNSPLHF
clone size: .; V gene: TRBV24-1; J gene: TRBJ2-2; D gene: .; CDR3 DNA: TGTGCCACCAGTGATTTGTCTAAACCCGGGGAGCTGTTTTTT; CDR3 protein: CATSDLSKPGELFF
clone size: .; V gene: TRBV7-2; J gene: TRBJ1-1; D gene: TRBD1; CDR3 DNA: TGTGCCAGCAGCTTAGGCCCCCGGGACAGGGTGTCTGAAGCTTTCTTT; CDR3 protein: CASSLGPRDRVSEAFF
clone size: .; V gene: TRBV25-1; J gene: TRBJ1-2; D gene: .; CDR3 DNA: TGTGCCAGCAGTGAATCATTCGGTGCGGTCTATGGCTACACCTTC; CDR3 protein: CASSESFGAVYGYTF
clone size: .; V gene: TRBV6-5; J gene: TRBJ2-3; D gene: .; CDR3 DNA: TGTGCCAGCACCCCGGGGAGCCCCACAGATACGCAGTATTTT; CDR3 protein: CASTPGSPTDTQYF
clone size: .; V gene: TRBV6-8; J gene: TRBJ1-6; D gene: TRBD1; CDR3 DNA: TGTGCCAGCAGTTATGGGTCGGACAGGAGGTATTCACCCCTCCACTTT; CDR3 protein: CASSYGSDRRYSPLHF
clone size: .; V gene: TRBV3-1/TRBV3-2; J gene: TRBJ1-1; D gene: .; CDR3 DNA: TGTGCCAGCAGACTGCGGGGGGACACTGAAGCTTTCTTT; CDR3 protein: CASRLRGDTEAFF
clone size: .; V gene: TRBV27; J gene: TRBJ1-2; D gene: .; CDR3 DNA: TGTGCCAGCAGTTTATTCGGGGGTGATGGCTACACCTTC; CDR3 protein: CASSLFGGDGYTF